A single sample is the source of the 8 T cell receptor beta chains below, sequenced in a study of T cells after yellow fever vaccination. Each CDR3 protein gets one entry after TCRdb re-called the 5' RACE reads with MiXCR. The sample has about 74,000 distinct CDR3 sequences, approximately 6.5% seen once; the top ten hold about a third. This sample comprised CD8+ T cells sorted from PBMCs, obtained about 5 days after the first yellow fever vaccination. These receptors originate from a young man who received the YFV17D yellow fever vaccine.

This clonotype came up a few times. The CDR3 sequence is CASSWVYYGYTF. DNA for the CDR3: TGTGCCAGCAGCTGGGTTTACTATGGCTACACCTTC. The chain has TRBV7-9 and TRBJ1-2; D not resolved. The germline V and J ends were trimmed by 4 bases and 3 bases, with 6 bases remaining between them. Germline V gene data show CDR1 as SEHNR and CDR2 as FQNEAQ (reference sequence). The CDR3 totals 12 residues.

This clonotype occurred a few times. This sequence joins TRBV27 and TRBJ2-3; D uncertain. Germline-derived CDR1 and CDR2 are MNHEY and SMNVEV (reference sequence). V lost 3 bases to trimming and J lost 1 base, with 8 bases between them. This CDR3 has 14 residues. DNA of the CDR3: TGTGCCAGCAGTTTCTTCCAGGGCACAGATACGCAGTATTTT. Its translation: CASSFFQGTDTQYF.

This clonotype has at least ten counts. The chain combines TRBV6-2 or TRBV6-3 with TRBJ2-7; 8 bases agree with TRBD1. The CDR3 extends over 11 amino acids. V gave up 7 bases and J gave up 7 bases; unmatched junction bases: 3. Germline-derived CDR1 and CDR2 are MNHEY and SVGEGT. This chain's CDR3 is CASNGQGEQYV. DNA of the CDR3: TGTGCCAGCAACGGACAGGGAGAGCAGTACGTC.

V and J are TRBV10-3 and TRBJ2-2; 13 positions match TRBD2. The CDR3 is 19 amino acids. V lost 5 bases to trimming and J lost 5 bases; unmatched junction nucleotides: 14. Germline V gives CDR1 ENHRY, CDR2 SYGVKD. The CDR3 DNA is TGTGCCATCAGTCGGGCCGGCCCCGGGACTAGCGGGGATACCGGGGAGCTGTTTTTT. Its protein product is CAISRAGPGTSGDTGELFF.

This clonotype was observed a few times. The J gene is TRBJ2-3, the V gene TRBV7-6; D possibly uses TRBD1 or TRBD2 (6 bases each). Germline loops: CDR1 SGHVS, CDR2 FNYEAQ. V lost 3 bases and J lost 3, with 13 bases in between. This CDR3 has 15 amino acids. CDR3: CASSLTWGATDTQYF. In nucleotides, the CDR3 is TGTGCCAGCAGCTTGACTTGGGGGGCAACAGATACGCAGTATTTT.

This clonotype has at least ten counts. The CDR3 here is CSARMGHRDTEAFF. CDR3 in DNA: TGCAGTGCGCGAATGGGGCACAGGGACACTGAAGCTTTCTTT. The J gene is TRBJ1-1, the V gene TRBV20-1, with D possibly matching TRBD1 (6 bases). CDR1 and CDR2 (germline): DFQATT, SNEGSKA (reference sequence). The CDR3 runs 14 residues. Deletions cut 6 bases from V and 3 bases from J, with 17 bases between.

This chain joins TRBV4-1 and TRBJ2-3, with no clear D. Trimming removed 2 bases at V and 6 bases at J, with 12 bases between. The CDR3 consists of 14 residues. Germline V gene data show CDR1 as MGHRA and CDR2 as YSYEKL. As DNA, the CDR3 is TGCGCCAGCAGCCAACGCAGGTTCACGGATACGCAGTATTTT. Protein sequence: CASSQRRFTDTQYF.

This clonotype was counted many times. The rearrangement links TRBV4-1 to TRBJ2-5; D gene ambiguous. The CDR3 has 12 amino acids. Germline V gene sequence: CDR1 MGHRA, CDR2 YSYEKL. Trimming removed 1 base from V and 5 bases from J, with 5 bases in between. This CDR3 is CASSQAGETQYF. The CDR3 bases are TGCGCCAGCAGCCAAGCCGGGGAGACCCAGTACTTC.